These T cell receptor beta chains were read from a single sample in a study of shared clonotypes between healthy human individuals. Libraries were prepared by immunoSEQ multiplex PCR; TCRdb keeps only in-frame clonotypes and omits some of them. The sample carries about 2 million clones, approximately 95% recorded once. Material: naive CD8+ T cells sorted from blood. The receptor source for this set is a man aged 18-30 years in good health. The CDR3 runs from the conserved cysteine through the conserved F or W. D genes are given only for firm matches. Rows may omit the clone size; those that give it use once, few, many or a size class.

TRBD2,-,TRBV9,TRBJ2-2,CASSPGGLAGTGELFF,TGTGCCAGCAGCCCAGGGGGGCTAGCGGGAACCGGGGAGCTGTTTTTT
-,-,TRBV9,TRBJ2-1,CASSGGLSAEQFF,TGTGCCAGCAGCGGCGGACTCTCCGCTGAGCAGTTCTTC
-,few,TRBV11-2,TRBJ1-6,CASSLRGSDSPLHF,TGTGCCAGCAGCTTGCGGGGGTCGGATTCACCCCTCCACTTT
-,-,TRBV18,TRBJ1-2,CASSPAGMGRFNYGYTF,TGTGCCAGCTCACCGGCGGGTATGGGCAGGTTCAACTATGGCTACACCTTC
TRBD1,-,TRBV11-3,TRBJ2-2,CASGTGNTGELFF,TGTGCCAGCGGGACAGGCAACACCGGGGAGCTGTTTTTT
-,-,TRBV19,TRBJ2-5,CASTSLGDETQYF,TGTGCCAGTACCTCCCTAGGGGACGAGACCCAGTACTTC
-,-,TRBV7-9,TRBJ2-5,CASLQGGDETQYF,TGTGCCAGCTTACAAGGGGGGGACGAGACCCAGTACTTC
-,-,TRBV7-9,TRBJ2-5,CASSGPGETQYF,TGTGCCAGCAGCGGGCCCGGGGAGACCCAGTACTTC
-,-,TRBV9,TRBJ1-1,CASSPRTENTEAFF,TGTGCCAGCAGCCCCCGGACGGAGAACACTGAAGCTTTCTTT
-,-,TRBV10-3,TRBJ2-6,CAISWTGGSGANVLTF,TGTGCCATCAGTTGGACCGGCGGGTCTGGGGCCAACGTCCTGACTTTC
-,-,TRBV7-2,TRBJ1-1,CASSLGRVNTEAFF,TGTGCCAGCAGCTTGGGACGGGTGAACACTGAAGCTTTCTTT
-,-,TRBV7-2,TRBJ2-2,CASSIASPGASGELFF,TGTGCCAGCAGTATCGCTTCCCCGGGTGCGTCCGGGGAGCTGTTTTTT
TRBD1,-,TRBV5-4,TRBJ1-2,CASSLELTGDKNGYTF,TGTGCCAGCAGCTTGGAACTGACAGGGGATAAGAATGGCTACACCTTC
-,-,TRBV9,TRBJ2-7,CASSVGTMGVYEQYF,TGTGCCAGCAGCGTAGGGACCATGGGCGTCTACGAGCAGTACTTC
-,-,TRBV6-1,TRBJ1-1,CASSDWVRTEAFF,TGTGCCAGCAGTGACTGGGTTCGGACTGAAGCTTTCTTT
TRBD1,-,TRBV13,TRBJ2-7,CASSHRDRSPYEQYF,TGTGCCAGCAGCCACCGGGACAGGTCACCCTACGAGCAGTACTTC
-,-,TRBV14,TRBJ2-7,CASSQVRDRYEQYF,TGTGCCAGCAGCCAAGTTCGGGACCGATACGAGCAGTACTTC
-,-,TRBV7-6,TRBJ1-1,CASSGAGTEAFF,TGTGCCAGCAGCGGAGCGGGGACTGAAGCTTTCTTT
-,-,TRBV27,TRBJ2-1,CASSLSVSPPYNEQFF,TGTGCCAGCAGTTTATCGGTCAGTCCCCCCTACAATGAGCAGTTCTTC
TRBD2,once,TRBV4-3,TRBJ2-3,CASSQDPAGVVDTQYF,TGCGCCAGCAGCCAAGATCCGGCGGGAGTTGTAGATACGCAGTATTTT
-,-,TRBV29-1,TRBJ1-2,CSAQTYGYTF,TGCAGCGCCCAGACCTATGGCTACACCTTC
-,-,TRBV6-6,TRBJ1-2,CASSYSIQELNGYTF,TGTGCCAGCAGTTACTCGATTCAGGAGTTGAATGGCTACACCTTC
-,-,TRBV7-9,TRBJ2-6,CASSPHSGDLWGANVLTF,TGTGCCAGCAGCCCCCACTCAGGGGATCTGTGGGGGGCCAACGTCCTGACTTTC
-,once,TRBV5-1,TRBJ2-7,CASSLGPGSSPQYF,TGCGCCAGCAGCTTGGGGCCGGGATCGTCGCCGCAGTACTTC
-,-,TRBV15,TRBJ1-1,CATSRDWPNSANTEAFF,TGTGCCACCAGCAGAGATTGGCCAAACAGCGCAAACACTGAAGCTTTCTTT
TRBD2,-,TRBV5-1,TRBJ2-7,CASSLAVNLPPYEQYF,TGCGCCAGCAGCCTAGCGGTAAACCTTCCCCCCTACGAGCAGTACTTC
-,-,TRBV28,TRBJ1-2,CASSLQGTYGYTF,TGTGCCAGCAGTTTGCAAGGGACATATGGCTACACCTTC
TRBD1,-,TRBV9,TRBJ1-1,CASSAGTGGHFTEAFF,TGTGCCAGCAGCGCCGGGACAGGGGGCCATTTCACTGAAGCTTTCTTT
-,-,TRBV27,TRBJ1-6,CASSLFWGPPSYNSPLHF,TGTGCCAGCAGTTTATTTTGGGGTCCCCCCTCCTATAATTCACCCCTCCACTTT
-,-,TRBV30,TRBJ2-1,CAWSVLDSNEQFF,TGTGCCTGGAGTGTACTGGACAGCAATGAGCAGTTCTTC
-,-,TRBV4-1,TRBJ1-1,CASSQDPAEMNTEAFF,TGCGCCAGCAGCCAAGATCCGGCAGAGATGAACACTGAAGCTTTCTTT
TRBD2,-,TRBV27,TRBJ2-3,CASSFGTSGRGTDTQYF,TGTGCCAGCAGTTTTGGGACTAGCGGGAGGGGGACAGATACGCAGTATTTT
-,-,TRBV15,TRBJ2-7,CATSRGGEASEQYF,TGTGCCACCAGCAGAGGGGGAGAAGCTAGCGAGCAGTACTTC
-,-,TRBV6-6,TRBJ2-2,CASQGPDTGELFF,TGTGCCAGCCAGGGGCCTGACACCGGGGAGCTGTTTTTT
-,-,TRBV5-1,TRBJ2-2,CASLKGTGELFF,TGCGCCAGCCTCAAGGGAACCGGGGAGCTGTTTTTT
-,-,TRBV10-3,TRBJ2-2,CAISESWGSTGELFF,TGTGCCATCAGTGAGTCATGGGGGTCCACCGGGGAGCTGTTTTTT
TRBD2,-,TRBV29-1,TRBJ2-1,CSAVGGGPYYNEQFF,TGCAGCGCTGTTGGGGGAGGGCCCTACTACAATGAGCAGTTCTTC
-,-,TRBV11-2,TRBJ2-7,CASSLVASGEQYF,TGTGCCAGCAGCTTAGTCGCGTCGGGGGAGCAGTACTTC
TRBD2,-,TRBV27,TRBJ2-4,CASSFFGAGAIPDIQYF,TGTGCCAGCAGTTTCTTCGGAGCGGGGGCGATTCCGGACATTCAGTACTTC
TRBD1,-,TRBV10-2,TRBJ1-5,CASSEGTGPEHF,TGCGCCAGCAGTGAGGGGACAGGGCCAGAGCATTTT
-,-,TRBV7-2,TRBJ1-1,CASSLWEENTEAFF,TGTGCCAGCAGCTTATGGGAGGAGAACACTGAAGCTTTCTTT
-,-,TRBV11-2,TRBJ2-2,CASSSENTGELFF,TGTGCCAGCAGCTCCGAGAACACCGGGGAGCTGTTTTTT
-,-,TRBV9,TRBJ2-1,CASSVDGYGYNEQFF,TGTGCCAGCAGCGTAGACGGGTACGGGTACAATGAGCAGTTCTTC
-,-,TRBV9,TRBJ1-5,CASSEDSDNQPQHF,TGTGCCAGCAGCGAGGATAGTGACAATCAGCCCCAGCATTTT
-,-,TRBV5-4,TRBJ2-7,CASSPTQGSYEQYF,TGTGCCAGCAGCCCGACACAGGGTTCCTACGAGCAGTACTTC